The 9 T cell receptor beta chains given below trace back to one sample, sequenced in a study of cytotoxic CD8 clonotypes in ibrutinib-treated CLL (dated by TCRdb to the early 2020s). Library generation was performed with the immunoSEQ multiplex PCR assay. Imported from immuneACCESS, the table was reduced by TCRdb to in-frame sequences with V and J called. These copies leave out some clones; in studies compared against another copy, an unresolved V gene accounts for under half, and the cause of the remainder is not known. The sample table holds fewer than 200,000 clones, of which 84% were seen once. The ten largest clones represent 4.6% of the sample. The time point tag for this specimen amounts to: roughly 25 months on ibrutinib. The sequencing used PBMCs, collected after 24 months of ibrutinib treatment. The receptors stem from a human donor with chronic lymphocytic leukemia.

The chain is built from TRBV5-1 and TRBJ2-1; 10 bases line up with TRBD2. Germline values: CDR1 SGHRS, CDR2 YFSETQ. The CDR3 consists of 15 residues. V was clipped by 4 bases and J by 9 bases; unmatched bases: 10. The CDR3 loop is CASSHRSGGAAEQFF. In DNA form, the CDR3 reads TGCGCCAGCAGCCATCGGAGCGGGGGGGCCGCTGAGCAGTTCTTC.

The V and J genes are TRBV4-3 and TRBJ2-3; 10 bases agree with TRBD2. The CDR3 extends over 18 amino acids. J lost 4 bases, V lost 4 bases, and 14 bases had no gene match. Germline V gene sequence: CDR1 LGHNA, CDR2 YSLEER. CDR3 residues: CASSRDPQLAGSPDTQYF. In DNA form, the CDR3 reads TGCGCCAGCAGCCGGGATCCCCAACTAGCGGGAAGCCCAGATACGCAGTATTTT.

This clone occurred a few times. V is TRBV4-2 and J is TRBJ2-7, with D perhaps given as TRBD1 or TRBD2 (7 bases each). CDR1 LGHNA and CDR2 YNFKEQ come from the germline V gene. The CDR3 length is 14 residues. Trimming removed 1 base at V and 6 bases at J, with 13 bases between. The CDR3 loop reads CASSQVQGGVEQYF. CDR3 DNA sequence: TGTGCCAGCAGCCAAGTTCAGGGGGGGGTCGAGCAGTACTTC.

The rearrangement uses TRBV5-1 and TRBJ2-1; D is perhaps TRBD1 (6 bases). Trimming removed 4 bases from V and 2 bases from J, with 16 bases in between. CDR3 length: 16 amino acids. From germline, CDR1 is SGHRS and CDR2 YFSETQ. CDR3 in amino acids: CASSPQNRVTYNEQFF. CDR3 nucleotide sequence: TGCGCCAGCAGCCCTCAAAACAGGGTCACCTACAATGAGCAGTTCTTC.

The chain joins TRBV11-1 to TRBJ2-7, with TRBD2 matching over 7 bases. Germline V CDR1 and CDR2: SGHAT, FQDESV (reference sequence). The J segment lost 0 bases and the V segment lost 4 bases, leaving 9 bases of the junction unmatched. The CDR3 covers 16 residues. CDR3 loop: CASSYESSGDSYEQYF. The DNA of the CDR3 is TGTGCCAGCAGCTACGAATCAAGCGGGGACTCCTACGAGCAGTACTTC.

V is TRBV29-1 and J is TRBJ2-3, with D possibly matching TRBD2 (5 bases). The V gene's germline CDR1 is SQVTM and CDR2 ANQGSEA. V lost 7 bases and J 6 bases, leaving 17 bases between the germline ends. This CDR3 is built from 13 residues. DNA of the CDR3: TGCAGCGCTGCGACGTCAGCGGCGGATACGCAGTATTTT. This sequence encodes CSAATSAADTQYF.

The rearrangement joins TRBV6-5 to TRBJ2-1; 12 bases agree with TRBD1. Per the germline V gene, CDR1 is MNHEY and CDR2 is SVGAGI. CDR3 length equals 15 residues. J gave up 4 bases and V 5 bases, and 3 bases lay outside the gene matches. CDR3 amino acids: CASSGGQGAYNEQFF. The CDR3, as DNA: TGTGCCAGCAGTGGGGGACAGGGGGCGTACAATGAGCAGTTCTTC.

This clone was observed a handful of times. The chain has TRBV18 and TRBJ2-5; 9 nucleotides line up with TRBD1. After removal of 4 bases from V and 3 bases from J, the junction contained 9 bases not matched to a gene. Looked up from germline, CDR1 is KGHSH and CDR2 is LQKENI. CDR3 length equals 16 residues. The chain's CDR3 is CASSHRTGVEKETQYF. The CDR3 DNA follows: TGTGCCAGCTCACACAGGACAGGGGTAGAGAAAGAGACCCAGTACTTC.

This chain links TRBV2 with TRBJ1-5, with a weak D call TRBD1 (5 bases). V was pared by 2 bases and J by 2 bases, with 10 bases between. The CDR3 consists of 15 residues. The germline V gene has CDR1 SNHLY and CDR2 FYNNEI. In DNA, the CDR3 is TGTGCCAGCAGTGAACGGGGGACGGGCAATCAGCCCCAGCATTTT. Its protein product is CASSERGTGNQPQHF.